A selection of T cell receptor beta chains follows, all from one sample in a study of T cells after posttransplantation cyclophosphamide. Produced via immunoSEQ multiplex PCR; TCRdb's table is partial and in-frame only. The sample contains about 7,900 clones, none of them singletons. The sample here was PBMCs, taken after an allogeneic stem cell transplant with post-transplant cyclophosphamide. The receptors were gathered from a male patient aged 30 to 39 who received an allogeneic stem cell transplant from an unrelated donor, was CMV-positive, and had acute and chronic GVHD. Some T cells may have come from the graft donor. The CDR3 runs from the conserved cysteine through the conserved F or W. The order of the fields is J gene, clone size, D gene, V gene, CDR3 protein, CDR3 DNA. The D gene is left open where the match is weak. Size tells how often a clone was seen (once, few, many) or the class of an expanded clone, and some rows leave it out.

TRBJ1-5,many,.,TRBV27,CASSSRYSNQPQHF,TGTGCCAGCAGTTCCCGGTATAGCAATCAGCCCCAGCATTTT
TRBJ1-2,many,.,TRBV7-9,CASSLPQTRARGYGYTF,TGTGCCAGCAGCTTACCGCAGACAAGGGCGAGGGGCTATGGCTACACCTTC
TRBJ2-7,many,.,TRBV12-3/TRBV12-4,CASSPQQGYYEQYF,TGTGCCAGCAGTCCTCAACAGGGCTACTACGAGCAGTACTTC
TRBJ2-7,medium-sized,.,TRBV10-3,CAIRQGYEQYF,TGTGCCATCAGGCAGGGATACGAGCAGTACTTC
TRBJ2-1,medium-sized,.,TRBV11-3,CASSLDRLLAVNEQFF,TGTGCCAGCAGCTTAGATAGGTTGCTGGCGGTCAATGAGCAGTTCTTC
TRBJ2-2,many,.,TRBV10-3,CAITRLSDGELFF,TGTGCCATCACGCGGCTTTCGGACGGGGAGCTGTTTTTT
TRBJ2-5,many,.,TRBV10-3,CAISDSLQETQYF,TGTGCCATCAGTGACAGTTTACAAGAGACCCAGTACTTC
TRBJ1-6,.,TRBD1,TRBV5-1,CASSPTTGEGSPLHF,TGCGCCAGCAGCCCGACGACAGGGGAAGGATCACCCCTCCACTTT
TRBJ1-6,many,.,TRBV12-5,CASAGGWNSPLHF,TGTGCTAGTGCCGGGGGGTGGAATTCACCCCTCCACTTT
TRBJ2-7,many,.,TRBV7-6,CASSLPGLHYEQYF,TGTGCCAGCAGCTTACCAGGCCTACACTACGAGCAGTACTTC
TRBJ2-2,many,.,TRBV5-1,CASSLEERGLAGELFF,TGCGCCAGCAGCTTGGAGGAAAGGGGTTTGGCCGGGGAGCTGTTTTTT
TRBJ1-1,many,.,TRBV29-1,CSVGTTGSNTEAFF,TGCAGCGTTGGGACAACCGGTTCGAACACTGAAGCTTTCTTT
TRBJ2-1,many,TRBD2,TRBV9,CASSELAGTRGFYNEQFF,TGTGCCAGCAGCGAACTAGCGGGGACCAGGGGGTTCTACAATGAGCAGTTCTTC
TRBJ2-5,many,TRBD2,TRBV10-3,CAISLLAGVGQETQYF,TGTGCCATCAGTCTACTAGCGGGAGTTGGCCAAGAGACCCAGTACTTC
TRBJ1-1,many,TRBD1,TRBV5-4,CASNPGGRDTEAFF,TGTGCCAGCAACCCAGGGGGCAGGGACACTGAAGCTTTCTTT
TRBJ1-2,many,.,TRBV12-3/TRBV12-4,CASSLLSGGYTF,TGTGCCAGCAGTTTATTGTCGGGGGGCTACACCTTC
TRBJ2-5,many,.,TRBV11-3,CASSTSGWVSQETQYF,TGTGCCAGCAGCACTTCAGGGTGGGTTTCGCAAGAGACCCAGTACTTC
TRBJ2-7,many,.,TRBV27,CASSLSLADVPYEQYF,TGTGCCAGCAGTTTATCACTAGCAGACGTTCCCTACGAGCAGTACTTC
TRBJ2-2,medium-sized,.,TRBV27,CASSFPSGELFF,TGTGCCAGCAGTTTCCCTTCCGGGGAGCTGTTTTTT
TRBJ2-5,many,TRBD2,TRBV5-1,CASSWGLAGGVETQYF,TGCGCCAGCAGCTGGGGACTAGCGGGAGGGGTCGAGACCCAGTACTTC
TRBJ2-7,many,TRBD2,TRBV29-1,CSVETSGSNNEQYF,TGCAGCGTTGAGACTAGCGGGAGCAATAACGAGCAGTACTTC
TRBJ2-7,many,.,TRBV7-9,CASSLGQVAYEQYF,TGTGCCAGCAGCTTAGGACAGGTGGCCTACGAGCAGTACTTC
TRBJ2-7,many,TRBD1,TRBV27,CASSLEGTGRYEQYF,TGTGCCAGCAGTTTAGAAGGGACAGGGCGCTACGAGCAGTACTTC
TRBJ1-1,many,.,TRBV11-2,CASSLSSGTEAFF,TGTGCCAGCAGCTTATCTTCAGGGACTGAAGCTTTCTTT
TRBJ2-2,many,.,TRBV19,CASSIDRRNTGELFF,TGTGCCAGTAGTATCGACAGGCGGAACACCGGGGAGCTGTTTTTT
TRBJ1-5,many,TRBD1,TRBV7-8,CASSDQGVDSNQPQHF,TGTGCCAGCAGCGACCAGGGGGTGGATAGCAATCAGCCCCAGCATTTT
TRBJ1-2,.,.,TRBV7-2,CASSSQLTANYGYTF,TGTGCCAGCAGCTCACAGCTCACGGCTAACTATGGCTACACCTTC
TRBJ2-7,many,TRBD1,TRBV6-5,CASSYQRGQGYEQYF,TGTGCCAGCAGTTACCAAAGGGGGCAGGGCTACGAGCAGTACTTC
TRBJ1-2,few,TRBD1,TRBV9,CASSVAGGYGYTF,TGTGCCAGCAGCGTGGCAGGGGGCTATGGCTACACCTTC
TRBJ2-7,few,.,TRBV29-1,CSVEGFKTYEQYF,TGCAGCGTTGAAGGTTTTAAAACCTACGAGCAGTACTTC
TRBJ2-3,medium-sized,.,TRBV5-1,CASSLAGQGSTDTQYF,TGCGCCAGCAGCTTGGCCGGGCAGGGTTCGACAGATACGCAGTATTTT
TRBJ2-1,many,.,TRBV9,CASSPRLVSYNEQFF,TGTGCCAGCAGCCCCCGACTAGTATCCTACAATGAGCAGTTCTTC
TRBJ2-3,many,TRBD1,TRBV9,CASSDYRGVNTQYF,TGTGCCAGCAGCGACTACAGGGGAGTGAATACGCAGTATTTT
TRBJ2-5,many,.,TRBV7-2,CASSFRGTSETQYF,TGTGCCAGCAGCTTTCGCGGTACCTCGGAGACCCAGTACTTC
TRBJ1-5,many,TRBD1,TRBV7-9,CASSLTTGAGNQPQHF,TGTGCCAGCAGCTTAACCACAGGGGCCGGCAATCAGCCCCAGCATTTT
TRBJ2-1,many,.,TRBV7-2,CASSSVSGNEQFF,TGTGCCAGCAGCTCCGTTTCCGGGAATGAGCAGTTCTTC
TRBJ2-2,many,.,TRBV7-8,CASSSQGPSTGELFF,TGTGCCAGCAGCTCTCAGGGGCCATCCACCGGGGAGCTGTTTTTT
TRBJ1-6,many,TRBD1,TRBV13,CASSKRQGQNNSPLHF,TGTGCCAGCAGCAAAAGACAGGGACAAAATAATTCACCCCTCCACTTT
TRBJ2-6,many,.,TRBV7-8,CASSLYAGANVLTF,TGTGCCAGCAGCTTATATGCTGGGGCCAACGTCCTGACTTTC
TRBJ2-4,few,.,TRBV25-1,CASSEATGNRKNIQYF,TGTGCCAGCAGTGAGGCTACGGGGAACCGCAAAAACATTCAGTACTTC
TRBJ1-6,many,TRBD1,TRBV4-3,CASSQDSGTGNSPLHF,TGCGCCAGCAGCCAAGACTCCGGGACAGGGAATTCACCCCTCCACTTT
TRBJ2-5,many,.,TRBV12-3/TRBV12-4,CASSQQETQYF,TGTGCCAGCAGTCAACAAGAGACCCAGTACTTC
TRBJ2-5,many,.,TRBV2,CASSRDTEETQYF,TGTGCCAGCAGTCGGGACACAGAAGAGACCCAGTACTTC
TRBJ2-7,many,TRBD1,TRBV15,CATSRDRTGGYEQYF,TGTGCCACCAGCAGAGATCGGACAGGGGGCTACGAGCAGTACTTC
TRBJ2-1,medium-sized,TRBD2,TRBV7-9,CASSLSPTTSGTYNEQFF,TGTGCCAGCAGCTTATCCCCCACGACTAGCGGGACCTACAATGAGCAGTTCTTC
TRBJ2-7,many,TRBD1,TRBV2,CASSEGTGFYEQYF,TGTGCCAGCAGTGAAGGGACAGGGTTCTACGAGCAGTACTTC
TRBJ1-1,many,.,TRBV5-8,CASSLGRGWAEAFF,TGTGCCAGCAGCTTGGGTAGGGGGTGGGCTGAAGCTTTCTTT